Sequencing of this T cell receptor (beta chain) was carried out in a study of identical twins (dated by TCRdb to about 2016). At the level of the whole study: To test whether fetal clonotypes persist, this study deep-sequenced TCR alpha and beta repertoires from monozygotic twins, from unrelated adults of various ages, and from cord blood. Replicate twin experiments were performed at different times using different library preparation protocols to rule out contamination.

Results the study describes overall, beyond this receptor: Because the same donors could not be followed over many years, the conclusions relied on cross-sectional statistical analysis. Compared with coincidental sharing between unrelated individuals, out-of-frame TCR alpha sequences shared between twins had an excess of sequences with low generation probability. Recombination models systematically underestimated out-of-frame TCR alpha sharing in monozygotic twins but agreed with sharing between unrelated individuals. Abundant cord blood beta clonotypes had fewer insertions, young adult naive repertoires showed a similar but weaker trend, and memory repertoires showed no such trend. In beta out-of-frame sequences, excess twin sharing was weaker, because having fewer shared sequences lowered the signal-to-noise ratio. Invariant T cells such as MAIT and iNKT could partly confound zero-insertion analyses, although diverse VJ usage argued against such confounding for most clonotypes.

This clonotype appeared many times. This receptor's antigen is unknown. The record has no base qualities; no much larger clone is one base away. Receptor libraries were prepared by 5' RACE. TCRdb names Illumina HiSeq 2000 as the instrument used. A universal primer binding site was added through template switching, and the final cDNA carried a unique molecular identifier so that TCR cDNA molecules could be counted accurately. Specific primers in the conserved constant-segment region were used to synthesize first-strand cDNA for the TCR alpha and beta chains. To control for contamination, every cDNA library was double barcoded, receiving both a SMART-Mk sample barcode and Illumina barcodes. TruSeq adapter sequences, together with Illumina sample barcodes, were added in two successive PCR steps. The Illumina HiSeq platform was used with custom primers to sequence TCR alpha and beta cDNA libraries. The published analysis was carried out like this. MiGEC processed the raw reads to extract unique molecular identifiers, while MiXCR was used to determine the CDR3 positions. For each individual, recombination models were inferred using an EM algorithm with the repgenHMM and IGoR tools. Shared clonotypes were analyzed with the tcR package in R, and sharing was normalized by the product of cloneset sizes. To study raw recombination without the effects of thymic and clonal selection, out-of-frame nonproductive sequences were analyzed. The raw public reads went through TCRdb reprocessing: fastp at Q25, MiXCR clone calling, in-frame beta chains kept. CDR3 protein sequences are deduplicated, and each keeps its most common genes and DNA. TCRdb assigned the V and J calls; the authors' analysis was not used. Across this sample there are fewer than 350,000 distinct CDR3 sequences, with about 8.3% seen only once. Approximately 2% of the sample is in the top ten clones.

All donors were healthy Caucasians. Three pairs of female monozygotic twins, all aged about 18 to 29 years, made up the twin cohort. Miltenyi CD45RO+ enrichment and human naive T-cell isolation kits were used to isolate memory (CD45RO+) and naive T cells from PBMC. V is trimmed back by 9 bases and J by 5 bases, and the junction contains 6 bases that no gene match accounts for. The CDR3, from cysteine to phenylalanine, totals 12 residues. Of all the DNA, just the CDR3 is kept, 36 bases in frame from base 1. This same sample was also taken into another study, of yellow fever vaccine responses in identical twins. Drawing on the second study: The T cell response to vaccination in identical twins was reported by the authors to appear partly convergent and partly personalized. In the study, vaccine-responding T cell clones were precisely tracked in identical twins.

The sequence was collected from a woman aged 18-30 years in good health. The sample taken for sequencing was memory (CD45RO+) T cells sorted from blood. The cell subset or site label, read with the paper, signifies: CD45RO+ enriched T cells. Recombination linked TRBV12-3 or TRBV12-4 to TRBJ2-5; TRBD2 matches 7 bases in the middle. CDR3 protein: CASQLASETQYF. The DNA sequence reads TGTGCCAGTCAACTAGCGTCGGAGACCCAGTACTTC.